This T cell receptor (beta chain) was obtained from a study of graft-versus-host responses after intestinal transplantation (TCRdb year 2021). Some background on the complete study: The transplants that recipients received were multivisceral, liver-intestinal, or isolated intestinal. Donor T cell macrochimerism was defined as a peak of at least 4% donor T cells among recipient peripheral blood mononuclear cells. Samples from a few later patients were sequenced in-house on an Illumina MiSeq with MiXCR processing rather than by the commercial service. Every recipient was given anti-thymocyte globulin induction, then maintenance tacrolimus and steroids for approximately 3 years. A cohort of about two dozen intestinal transplant recipients, including one retransplant, was enrolled, and a few patients lacking pretransplant specimens were excluded. To identify alloreactive clones, pre-transplant mixed lymphocyte reaction products were sequenced and compared with unstimulated pre-transplant donor and recipient T cells. After intestinal transplantation, graft-versus-host and host-versus-graft alloreactive T cell clones in the graft, circulation and bone marrow were tracked using bulk TCR-beta CDR3 sequencing. Points the paper makes about the study in general: The relatively low number and heterogeneity of intestinal transplant patients limited the conclusions. In the allografts of patients with donor T cell macrochimerism, GvH to HvG T cell clonal ratios were high. GvH clones were detected in recipient bone marrow, and some of these GvH clones were observed earlier in ileal mucosa or blood, consistent with an intestinal mucosal origin. Early after transplant, peak levels of circulating GvH clones were found to be associated with declines in HvG clones.

Blood samples were collected up to 4 times in the first month after transplant and then at least monthly when available. The library was made by the immunoSEQ multiplex PCR assay. Adaptive Biotechnologies carried out high-throughput TCR-beta CDR3 sequencing of genomic DNA for most patients. In the source study's methods: Adaptive's ImmunoSEQ software supplied the TCR sequencing data for about 18 patients, while MiXCR and VDJtools were used to process a few other patients. CDR3 nucleotide sequences shared between donor and recipient were removed because the origin of such sequences could not be assigned. To count as alloreactive, a clone needed at least 2-fold expansion over unstimulated cells and a minimum CFSE-low frequency of 0.002% (template counts) or 0.001% (read counts). Mappable clones were those detected in sequenced pre-transplant spleen, lymph node, or MLR CFSE-low populations of the donor or recipient. Cumulative frequency of alloreactive clones was calculated as a percentage of all sequences weighted by copy number. Here the immuneACCESS table is served through TCRdb, limited to in-frame sequences with V and J called. Missing clones are a known gap in these copies; in checked studies unresolved V genes cover under half, and the rest lacks a known reason. The V and J calls and the clone size are those of that table, but D and trimming were determined from the DNA. The sample contains around 16,000 clones, approximately 88% of them found a single time. The biggest ten clones account for around 6% of the sample.

Points on this clone: The target of this receptor is not known. There are no base qualities to consult, and no much larger clone falls within one base.

V is reduced by 5 bases and J by 5 bases, leaving a spacing of 13 bases between them. Per the germline V gene, SGHNT is the CDR1 and YENEEA is the CDR2. The CDR3 sequence holds 14 residues, the cysteine and phenylalanine included. Of the read, only the CDR3 DNA is kept; its 42 bases are in frame from base 1. The sequence is built from TRBV11-3 and TRBJ1-5; the D gene identity is not certain. The receptor's source is a human patient who received an intestinal transplant, so some T cells may come from the graft donor. The source was PBMCs, collected roughly 110 days after intestinal transplant. This receptor has the CDR3 CASSPGGRDQPQHF. The nucleotide sequence is TGTGCCAGCAGCCCCGGTGGGAGAGATCAGCCCCAGCATTTT. Reference TRBV11-3 and TRBJ1-5 proteins supply the regions before and after the CDR3; the full variable domain is: EAGVVQSPRYKIIEKKQPVAFWCNPISGHNTLYWYLQNLGQGPELLIRYENEEAVDDSQLPKDRFSAERLKGVDSTLKIQPAELGDSAVYLCASSPGGRDQPQHFGDGTRLSIL.